This T cell receptor beta chain was found in a study of blood T cell repertoires in COVID-19. Study-wide background: Italy, Spain and the United States were the sources of the convalescent and acute COVID-19 samples.

Authors' processing steps: Estimation of nucleated cell counts relied on the amplification of reference gene primers. Sequenced by immunoSEQ multiplex PCR; TCRdb stores in-frame clones only, minus some. V, J and clone size are taken as reported in that table, and D and trimming were inferred from the DNA itself. The sample consists of roughly 670,000 clones, just under 90% of them appearing once. The sequence derives from a young woman with acute or convalescent COVID-19. The source material was peripheral blood.

CDR3 sequence reads: CASGGRNTEAFF. The CDR3 DNA is TGTGCCAGCGGGGGCCGTAACACTGAAGCTTTCTTT. The chain uses TRBV6-5 and TRBJ1-1, with D possibly TRBD1 on 6 matching bases. The CDR3 spans 12 residues. CDR1 and CDR2 from the germline V gene are MNHEY and SVGAGI. The V gene lost 8 bases and the J gene lost 2 bases, with 9 bases spanning the gap.